This T cell receptor beta chain was sequenced for a study of cytomegalovirus exposure and HLA in healthy donors. Study results and limitations: Cytomegalovirus-associated status was assigned to some 160 TCR beta chains. Most TCR sequences were rare, but some public TCRs occurred in many donors.

TCRdb's copy holds only in-frame clones and misses some; the assay was immunoSEQ multiplex PCR. The sample has roughly 220,000 clones, over 80% seen once; the top ten hold more than 13%. This clone has a single count. Its specificity is not known. Germline V gene sequence: CDR1 MNHEY, CDR2 SVGAGI. The ends were cut back, 4 bases at V and 5 bases at J, with 9 bases in the middle. This CDR3 has 12 amino acids. The J gene is TRBJ2-7, the V gene TRBV6-5; D call uncertain. The TCR sequence derives from a woman between 25 and 40 years old in good health and CMV-seropositive. Source material: PBMCs. In nucleotides, the CDR3 is TGTGCCAGCAGTTCTCTTGGCAACGAGCAGTACTTC. As protein: CASSSLGNEQYF.